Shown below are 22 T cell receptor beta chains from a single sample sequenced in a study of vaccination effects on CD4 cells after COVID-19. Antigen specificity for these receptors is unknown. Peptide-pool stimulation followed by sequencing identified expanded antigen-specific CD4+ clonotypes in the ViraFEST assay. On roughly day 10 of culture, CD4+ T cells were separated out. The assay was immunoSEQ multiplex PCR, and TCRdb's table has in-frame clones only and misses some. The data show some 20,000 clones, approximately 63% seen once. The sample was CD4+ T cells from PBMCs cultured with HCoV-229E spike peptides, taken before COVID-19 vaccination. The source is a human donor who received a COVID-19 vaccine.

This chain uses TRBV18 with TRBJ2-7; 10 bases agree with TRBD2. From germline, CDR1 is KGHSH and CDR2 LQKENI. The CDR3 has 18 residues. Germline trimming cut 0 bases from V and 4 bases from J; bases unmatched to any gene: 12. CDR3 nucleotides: TGTGCCAGCTCACCACCCTTTTCTCTAGCGGGAGTAAGGTACGAGCAGTACTTC. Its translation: CASSPPFSLAGVRYEQYF.

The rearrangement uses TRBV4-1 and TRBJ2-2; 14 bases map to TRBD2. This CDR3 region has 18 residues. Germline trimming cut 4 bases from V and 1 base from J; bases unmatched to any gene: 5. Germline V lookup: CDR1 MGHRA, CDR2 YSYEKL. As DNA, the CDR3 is TGCGCCAGCAGCCCCCGGACTAGCGGGGGGCAGAACACCGGGGAGCTGTTTTTT. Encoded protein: CASSPRTSGGQNTGELFF.

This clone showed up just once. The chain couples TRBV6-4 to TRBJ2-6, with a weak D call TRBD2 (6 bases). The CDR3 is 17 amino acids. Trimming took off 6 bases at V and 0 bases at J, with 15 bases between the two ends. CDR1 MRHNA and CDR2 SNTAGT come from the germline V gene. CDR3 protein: CASSRPGVISGANVLTF. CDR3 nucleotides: TGTGCCAGCAGCCGACCGGGGGTCATCTCTGGGGCCAACGTCCTGACTTTC.

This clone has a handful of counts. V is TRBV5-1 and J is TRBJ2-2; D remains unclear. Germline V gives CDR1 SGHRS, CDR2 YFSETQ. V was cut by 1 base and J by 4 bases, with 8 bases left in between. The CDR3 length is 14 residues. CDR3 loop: CASSLSQPTGELFF. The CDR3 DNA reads TGCGCCAGCAGCTTGTCACAGCCCACCGGGGAGCTGTTTTTT.

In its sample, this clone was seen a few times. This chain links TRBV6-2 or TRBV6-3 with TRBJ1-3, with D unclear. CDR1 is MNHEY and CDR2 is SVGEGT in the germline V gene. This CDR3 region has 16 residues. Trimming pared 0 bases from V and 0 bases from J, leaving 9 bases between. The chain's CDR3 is CASSYSSTSSGNTIYF. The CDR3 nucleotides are TGTGCCAGCAGTTACTCTTCGACGAGCTCTGGAAACACCATATATTTT.

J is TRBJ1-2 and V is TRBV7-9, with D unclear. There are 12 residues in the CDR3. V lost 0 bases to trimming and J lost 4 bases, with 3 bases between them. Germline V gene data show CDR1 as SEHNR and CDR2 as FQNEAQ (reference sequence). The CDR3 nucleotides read TGTGCCAGCAGCTTAGCTTCCTATGGCTACACCTTC. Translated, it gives CASSLASYGYTF.

The CDR3 is CATSRRPNYEQYF. The DNA for the CDR3 is TGTGCCACCAGCAGAAGGCCGAACTACGAGCAGTACTTC. This chain uses TRBV15 with TRBJ2-7; unclear D gene. Germline CDR1 LNHNV, CDR2 YYDKDF (reference sequence). The germline V and J ends were trimmed by 2 bases and 3 bases, with 8 bases remaining between them. CDR3 length equals 13 residues. The whole variable domain, filled in from reference TRBV15 and TRBJ2-7, reads DAMVIQNPRYQVTQFGKPVTLSCSQTLNHNVMYWYQQKSSQAPKLLFHYYDKDFNNEADTPDNFQSRRPNTSFCFLDIRSPGLGDTAMYLCATSRRPNYEQYFGPGTRLTVT.

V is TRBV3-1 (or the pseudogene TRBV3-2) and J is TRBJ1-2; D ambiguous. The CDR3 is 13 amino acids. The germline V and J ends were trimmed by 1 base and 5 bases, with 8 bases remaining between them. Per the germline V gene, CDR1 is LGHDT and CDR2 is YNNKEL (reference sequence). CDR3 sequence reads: CASSQGQAYGYTF. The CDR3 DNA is TGTGCCAGCAGCCAAGGGCAGGCGTATGGCTACACCTTC.

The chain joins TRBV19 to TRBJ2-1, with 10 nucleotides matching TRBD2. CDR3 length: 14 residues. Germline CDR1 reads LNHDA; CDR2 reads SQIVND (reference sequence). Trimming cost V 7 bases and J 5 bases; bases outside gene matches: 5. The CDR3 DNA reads TGTGCCAGTAAAGCGGGAGGGCTCGACAATGAGCAGTTCTTC. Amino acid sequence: CASKAGGLDNEQFF. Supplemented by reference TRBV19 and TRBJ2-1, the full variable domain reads DGGITQSPKYLFRKEGQNVTLSCEQNLNHDAMYWYRQDPGQGLRLIYYSQIVNDFQKGDIAEGYSVSREKKESFPLTVTSAQKNPTAFYLCASKAGGLDNEQFFGPGTRLTVL.

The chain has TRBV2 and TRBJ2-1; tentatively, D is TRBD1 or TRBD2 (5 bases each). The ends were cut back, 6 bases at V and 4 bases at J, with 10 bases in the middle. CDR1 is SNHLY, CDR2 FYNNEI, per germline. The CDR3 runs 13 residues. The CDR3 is CASSRENYNEQFF. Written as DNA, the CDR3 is TGTGCCAGCAGCAGGGAGAATTACAATGAGCAGTTCTTC.

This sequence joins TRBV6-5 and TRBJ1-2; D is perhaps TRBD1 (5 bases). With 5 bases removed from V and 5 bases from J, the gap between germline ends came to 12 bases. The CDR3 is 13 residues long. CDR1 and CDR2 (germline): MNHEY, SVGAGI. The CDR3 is CASSPTDYYGYTF. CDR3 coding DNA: TGTGCCAGCAGTCCGACAGATTATTATGGCTACACCTTC.

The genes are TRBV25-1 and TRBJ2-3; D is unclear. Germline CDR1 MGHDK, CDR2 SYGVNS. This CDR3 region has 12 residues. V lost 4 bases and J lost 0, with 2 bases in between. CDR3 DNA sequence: TGTGCCAGCAGTGTCAGCACAGATACGCAGTATTTT. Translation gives CASSVSTDTQYF.

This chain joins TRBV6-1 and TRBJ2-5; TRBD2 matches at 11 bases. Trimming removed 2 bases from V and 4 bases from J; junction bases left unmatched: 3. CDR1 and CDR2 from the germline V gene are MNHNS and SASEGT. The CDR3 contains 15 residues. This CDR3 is CASSELAGGPETQYF. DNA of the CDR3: TGTGCCAGCAGTGAATTAGCGGGGGGGCCAGAGACCCAGTACTTC.

The CDR3 sequence is CASRTGAGYGYTF. The DNA of the CDR3 is TGTGCCAGCAGGACAGGGGCTGGCTATGGCTACACCTTC. The chain combines TRBV6-5 with TRBJ1-2; TRBD1 aligns across 8 bases. CDR3 length: 13 amino acids. Losses at the gene ends were 6 bases for V and 4 bases for J; bases not matched to a gene: 4. Germline CDR1 is MNHEY and CDR2 is SVGAGI.

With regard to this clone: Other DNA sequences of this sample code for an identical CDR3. CDR3 loop: CASSQGDGGNLLGYTF. Here the CDR3 DNA reads TGTGCCAGCAGCCAGGGGGACGGAGGAAATCTCTTGGGCTACACCTTC. V and J are TRBV3-1 (or the pseudogene TRBV3-2) and TRBJ1-2; perhaps TRBD1 as D (5 bases). Trimming pared 3 bases from V and 8 bases from J, leaving 22 bases between. From germline, CDR1 is LGHDT and CDR2 YNNKEL (reference sequence). The CDR3 consists of 16 residues.

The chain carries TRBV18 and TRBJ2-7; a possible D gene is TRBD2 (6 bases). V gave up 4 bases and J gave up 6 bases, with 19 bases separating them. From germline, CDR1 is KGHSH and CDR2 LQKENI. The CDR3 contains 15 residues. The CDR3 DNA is TGTGCCAGCTCACGTTCCGGAACGGGAGACAGCGAGCAGTACTTC. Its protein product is CASSRSGTGDSEQYF. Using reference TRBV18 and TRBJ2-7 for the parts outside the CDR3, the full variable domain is NAGVMQNPRHLVRRRGQEARLRCSPMKGHSHVYWYRQLPEEGLKFMVYLQKENIIDESGMPKERFSAEFPKEGPSILRIQQVVRGDSAAYFCASSRSGTGDSEQYFGPGTRLTVT.

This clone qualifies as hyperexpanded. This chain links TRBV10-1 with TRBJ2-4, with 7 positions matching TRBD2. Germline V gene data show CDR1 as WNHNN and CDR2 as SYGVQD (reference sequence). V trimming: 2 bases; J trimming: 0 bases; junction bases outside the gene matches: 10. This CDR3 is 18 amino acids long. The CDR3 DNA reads TGCGCCAGCAGTGAGACATCGGGACTACGATTAGCCAAAAACATTCAGTACTTC. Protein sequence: CASSETSGLRLAKNIQYF.

Written as DNA, the CDR3 is TGTGCCAGCAGTGACTCCCCCGGGGGGCCCGGCGATGAGCAGTTCTTC. Its translation is CASSDSPGGPGDEQFF. The V call is TRBV6-4, the J call TRBJ2-1, with D possibly TRBD2 on 7 matching bases. The germline V gene has CDR1 MRHNA and CDR2 SNTAGT. This CDR3 has 16 residues. V lost 0 bases and J 8 bases, leaving 17 bases between the germline ends.

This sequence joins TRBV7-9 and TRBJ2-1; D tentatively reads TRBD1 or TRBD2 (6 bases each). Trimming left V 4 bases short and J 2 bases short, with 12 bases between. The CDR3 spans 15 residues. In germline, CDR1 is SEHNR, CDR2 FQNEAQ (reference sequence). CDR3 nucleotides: TGTGCCAGCAGCTCCCTTGGGGGGCCCTACAATGAGCAGTTCTTC. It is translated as CASSSLGGPYNEQFF.

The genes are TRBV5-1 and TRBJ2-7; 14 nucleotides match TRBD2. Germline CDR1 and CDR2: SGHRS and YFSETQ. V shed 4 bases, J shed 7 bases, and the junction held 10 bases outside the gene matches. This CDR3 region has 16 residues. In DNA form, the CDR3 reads TGCGCCAGCAGCCTAGCCGGGACTAGCGGGAGAGGTGAGCAGTACTTC. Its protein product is CASSLAGTSGRGEQYF.

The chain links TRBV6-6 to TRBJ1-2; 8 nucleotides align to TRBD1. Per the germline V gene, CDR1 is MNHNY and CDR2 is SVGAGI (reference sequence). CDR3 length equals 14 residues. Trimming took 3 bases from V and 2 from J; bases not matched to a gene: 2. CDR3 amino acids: CASSYRTGNYGYTF. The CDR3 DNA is TGTGCCAGCAGTTATAGGACAGGGAACTATGGCTACACCTTC.

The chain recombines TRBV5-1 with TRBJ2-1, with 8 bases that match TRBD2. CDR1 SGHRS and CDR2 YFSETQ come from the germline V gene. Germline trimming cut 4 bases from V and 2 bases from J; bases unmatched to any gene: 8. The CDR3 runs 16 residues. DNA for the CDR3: TGCGCCAGCAGCGTGGGGTCGGGGGGGCCCTACAATGAGCAGTTCTTC. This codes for CASSVGSGGPYNEQFF.